The present T cell receptor beta chain was sequenced within a study of post-analysis software for immune sequencing data. About the study: Multiple sclerosis in the patients followed relapsing-remitting, secondary progressive and progressive-relapsing courses.

Prepared TCR beta cDNA libraries contained unique molecular identifiers. TCRdb analysed the PCR reads with MiXCR anew, one entry per CDR3 protein. In the table there are about half a million distinct CDR3 sequences, roughly 45% of which are singletons. This sequence originates from a girl aged 5-17 years with multiple sclerosis. Sequenced sample: blood.

The CDR3 loop reads CASSLSVPNRGGTYEQYF. The CDR3 coding sequence is TGTGCCAGCAGTTTATCGGTGCCCAACCGTGGGGGGACCTACGAGCAGTACTTC. V is TRBV27 and J is TRBJ2-7; a weak D match, TRBD2 (6 bases). Trimming left V 0 bases short and J 2 bases short, with 20 bases between. Germline CDR1 is MNHEY and CDR2 is SMNVEV (reference sequence). The CDR3 runs 18 residues.